This is a list of T cell receptor beta chains from one sample in a study of blood T cell repertoires in COVID-19. Assay: immunoSEQ multiplex PCR; the TCRdb copy retains only in-frame clones and omits some. Here the sample spans around 230,000 clones, 70% to 85% being singletons. Sample: peripheral blood. The receptors shown here come from a middle-aged man who had recovered from COVID-19. The CDR3 runs from the conserved cysteine through the conserved F or W.

v_call	j_call	cdr3_aa
TRBV3-1/TRBV3-2	TRBJ1-4	CASSHRGLEKLFF
TRBV19	TRBJ2-7	CASSGGRNYEQYF
TRBV12-3/TRBV12-4	TRBJ1-1	CASSFYPPAFF
TRBV4-3	TRBJ1-1	CASSQELTNTEAFF
TRBV10-3	TRBJ2-7	CATRQGAAYEQYF
TRBV5-4	TRBJ2-7	CATSEGGAYEQYF
TRBV7-2	TRBJ2-3	CASRSTGNLFTDTQYF
TRBV7-2	TRBJ2-7	CASSLGRTSGGEQYF
TRBV9	TRBJ2-2	CASSRRTTGSDGELFF
TRBV18	TRBJ1-2	CASSPGTGSDGYTF
TRBV19	TRBJ1-3	CASRSPQGSGNTIYF
TRBV13	TRBJ2-1	CASSVSRLGNEQFF
TRBV11-2	TRBJ2-1	CASSTRGGGSYYNEQFF
TRBV5-1	TRBJ1-1	CASSLDGGNTEAFF
TRBV4-1	TRBJ2-3	CASSLGVADTQYF
TRBV19	TRBJ1-2	CASSGHANYGYTF
TRBV2	TRBJ1-2	CASSVNHQGGYTF
TRBV5-6	TRBJ2-1	CASSLGLAVPYNEQFF
TRBV18	TRBJ2-1	CASSPTTGGEVEQFF
TRBV5-4	TRBJ2-2	CASSEGTTNTGELFF
TRBV5-1	TRBJ2-1	CASTPSGRINEQFF
TRBV4-1	TRBJ1-1	CASSPVGRQGPMNTEAFF
TRBV11-2	TRBJ2-1	CASSSPDGLAGPYNEQFF
TRBV4-1	TRBJ1-6	CASSPADRYNSPLHF
TRBV10-3	TRBJ1-1	CAMGQGLNTEAFF
TRBV29-1	TRBJ2-1	CSVEFPHLTLSYNEQFF
TRBV13	TRBJ1-5	CASSLGGQDNQPQHF
TRBV6-5	TRBJ1-5	CASSRGPPPQHF
TRBV11-2	TRBJ1-4	CASSFTVSSAGEKLFF
TRBV4-3	TRBJ1-3	CASSQEWGGSGNTIYF
TRBV7-2	TRBJ1-2	CASSLDHTGFVGYTF
TRBV7-9	TRBJ1-1	CASSLGANTEAFF
TRBV12-3/TRBV12-4	TRBJ2-5	CASSSRAQETQYF
TRBV10-3	TRBJ2-5	CAIKSGGQETQYF
TRBV2	TRBJ2-5	CASSEDGGQETQYF
TRBV7-9	TRBJ1-2	CASSGRGVDYGYTF
TRBV7-9	TRBJ2-1	CASSPGTVNEQFF
TRBV15	TRBJ2-7	CATSRDKDRDLTSSAYEQYF
TRBV6-2/TRBV6-3	TRBJ2-3	CASSRELAGRDTQYF
TRBV21-1	TRBJ2-2	CASSCRDIYTGELFF
TRBV24-1	TRBJ2-5	CATSETGQGEETQYF
TRBV29-1	TRBJ1-1	CSVEWAQGMTEAFF
TRBV29-1	TRBJ2-3	CRGQVGGTDTQYF
TRBV5-6	TRBJ2-5	CASSSAAGETQYF
TRBV28	TRBJ1-1	CASSSLRQGPMNTEAFF
TRBV6-2/TRBV6-3	TRBJ1-5	CASSYQGREHF